This TCR beta chain was sequenced in a study of blood T cell repertoires in COVID-19. Participants were aged roughly 18 to 89 years from roughly 25 US areas. Each participant's cohort was designated according to participant-reported clinical history. The CDR3 consists of 18 residues. Authors' analysis steps: Nucleated cell number was recorded as an estimate derived from reference gene primer amplification. Assay used: immunoSEQ multiplex PCR; TCRdb lists only in-frame clones, some missing. V, J and clone size are taken as reported in that table, and D and trimming were inferred from the DNA itself. Of approximately 270,000 clones in the sample, roughly nine tenths were seen once.

The receptor was isolated from a human donor in a cohort exposed to, infected with or recovered from COVID-19 (not recorded which). The donor label of this sample is uncertain. Sequencing used PBMCs or T cells enriched from blood (not recorded which). The rearrangement joins TRBV21-1 to TRBJ1-5; the D call in the table, TRBD1, was not verified against the DNA. TRBV21-1 is flagged as a pseudogene. The CDR3 DNA reads TGTGCCAGCAGCAAATCGGGACAGGGGTTTAACGGCAATCAGCCCCAGCATTTT. As protein: CASSKSGQGFNGNQPQHF.